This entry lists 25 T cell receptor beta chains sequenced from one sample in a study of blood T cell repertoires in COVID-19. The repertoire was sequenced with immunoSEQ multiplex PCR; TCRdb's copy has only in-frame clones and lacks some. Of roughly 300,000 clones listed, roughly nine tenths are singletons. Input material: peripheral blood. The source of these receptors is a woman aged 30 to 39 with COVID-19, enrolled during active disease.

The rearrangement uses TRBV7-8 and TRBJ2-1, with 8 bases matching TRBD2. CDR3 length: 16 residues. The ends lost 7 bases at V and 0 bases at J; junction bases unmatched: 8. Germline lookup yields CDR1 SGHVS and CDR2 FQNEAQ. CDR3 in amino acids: CASTIRSGSSYNEQFF. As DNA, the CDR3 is TGTGCCAGCACGATCAGAAGCGGGAGCTCCTACAATGAGCAGTTCTTC.

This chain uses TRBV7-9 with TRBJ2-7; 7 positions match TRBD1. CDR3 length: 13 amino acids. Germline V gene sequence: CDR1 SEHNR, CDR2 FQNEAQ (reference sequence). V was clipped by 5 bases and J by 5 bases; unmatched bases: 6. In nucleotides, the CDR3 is TGTGCCAGCAGCGAACGACAGGGAAACGAGCAGTACTTC. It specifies CASSERQGNEQYF. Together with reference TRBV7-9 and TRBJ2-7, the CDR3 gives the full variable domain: DTGVSQNPRHKITKRGQNVTFRCDPISEHNRLYWYRQTLGQGPEFLTYFQNEAQLEKSRLLSDRFSAERPKGSFSTLEIQRTEQGDSAMYLCASSERQGNEQYFGPGTRLTVT.

Here the CDR3 reads CASSSGLSEAFF. Written as DNA, the CDR3 is TGTGCCAGCAGTTCAGGGCTGAGTGAAGCTTTCTTT. V usage is TRBV6-5 and J usage is TRBJ1-1; TRBD1 might be the D (5 bases). Trimming stripped 4 bases from V and 7 bases from J, with 10 bases between. Germline loops: CDR1 MNHEY, CDR2 SVGAGI. The CDR3 has 12 amino acids.

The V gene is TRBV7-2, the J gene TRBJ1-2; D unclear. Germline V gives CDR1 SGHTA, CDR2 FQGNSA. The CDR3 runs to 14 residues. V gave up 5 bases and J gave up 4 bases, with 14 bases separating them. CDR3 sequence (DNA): TGTGCCAGCAGCCCCCACCCAGGACTCTATGGCTACACCTTC. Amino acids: CASSPHPGLYGYTF.

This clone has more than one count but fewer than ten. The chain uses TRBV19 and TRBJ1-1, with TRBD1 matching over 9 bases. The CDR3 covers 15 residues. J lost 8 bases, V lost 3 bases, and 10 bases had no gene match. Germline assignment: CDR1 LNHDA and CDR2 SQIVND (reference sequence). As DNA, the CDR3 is TGTGCCAGTAGTATTCTGAGTAGGGACAGGGCCGAAGCTTTCTTT. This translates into CASSILSRDRAEAFF.

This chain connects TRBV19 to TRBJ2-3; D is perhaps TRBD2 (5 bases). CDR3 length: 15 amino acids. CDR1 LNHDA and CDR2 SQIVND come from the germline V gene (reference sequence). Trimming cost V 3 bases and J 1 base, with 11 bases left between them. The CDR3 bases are TGTGCCAGTAGTATGTGGGAGCAGGGCACAGATACGCAGTATTTT. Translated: CASSMWEQGTDTQYF.

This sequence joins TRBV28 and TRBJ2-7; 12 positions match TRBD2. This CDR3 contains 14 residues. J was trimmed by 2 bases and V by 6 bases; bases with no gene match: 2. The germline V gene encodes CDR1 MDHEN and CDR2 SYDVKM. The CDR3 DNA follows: TGTGCCAGCAGGACTAGCGGGAGAGCCTACGAGCAGTACTTC. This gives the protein CASRTSGRAYEQYF.

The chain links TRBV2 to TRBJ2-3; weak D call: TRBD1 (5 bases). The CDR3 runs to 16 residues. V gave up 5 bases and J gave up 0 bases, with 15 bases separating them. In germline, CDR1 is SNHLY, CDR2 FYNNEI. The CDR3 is CASSKTGIPSTDTQYF. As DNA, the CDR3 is TGTGCCAGCAGTAAAACAGGAATCCCTAGCACAGATACGCAGTATTTT.

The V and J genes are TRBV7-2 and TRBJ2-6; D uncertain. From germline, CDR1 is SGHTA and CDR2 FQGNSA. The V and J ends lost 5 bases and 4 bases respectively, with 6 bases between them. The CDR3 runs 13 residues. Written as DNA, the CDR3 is TGTGCCAGCAGCCTGGCCGGGGCCAACGTCCTGACTTTC. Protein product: CASSLAGANVLTF.

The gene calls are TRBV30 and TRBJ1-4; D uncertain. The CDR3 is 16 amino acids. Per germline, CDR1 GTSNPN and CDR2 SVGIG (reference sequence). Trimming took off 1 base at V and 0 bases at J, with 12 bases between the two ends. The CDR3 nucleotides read TGTGCCTGGAGTGGGGCCAGGCAAGCAACTAATGAAAAACTGTTTTTT. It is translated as CAWSGARQATNEKLFF. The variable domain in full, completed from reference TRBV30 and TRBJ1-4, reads SQTIHQWPATLVQPVGSPLSLECTVEGTSNPNLYWYRQAAGRGLQLLFYSVGIGQISSEVPQNLSASRPQDRQFILSSKKLLLSDSGFYLCAWSGARQATNEKLFFGSGTQLSVL.

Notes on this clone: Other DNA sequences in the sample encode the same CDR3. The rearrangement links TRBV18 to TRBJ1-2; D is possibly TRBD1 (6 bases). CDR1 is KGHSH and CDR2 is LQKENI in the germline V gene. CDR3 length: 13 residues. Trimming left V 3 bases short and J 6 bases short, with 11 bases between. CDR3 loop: CASSPRTVDGYTF. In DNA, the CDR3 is TGTGCCAGCTCACCGCGGACAGTGGATGGCTACACCTTC.

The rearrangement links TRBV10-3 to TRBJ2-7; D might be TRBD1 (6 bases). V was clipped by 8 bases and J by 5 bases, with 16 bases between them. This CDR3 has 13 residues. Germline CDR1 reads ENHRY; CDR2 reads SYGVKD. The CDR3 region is CAIRRPGQDEQYF. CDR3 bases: TGTGCCATCCGACGCCCGGGACAAGACGAGCAGTACTTC.

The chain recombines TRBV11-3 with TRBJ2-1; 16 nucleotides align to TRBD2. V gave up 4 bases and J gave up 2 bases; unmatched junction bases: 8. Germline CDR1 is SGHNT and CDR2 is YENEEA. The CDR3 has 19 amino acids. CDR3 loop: CASSSGLAGGPGPYNEQFF. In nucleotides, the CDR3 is TGTGCCAGCAGCTCGGGACTAGCGGGAGGGCCGGGCCCCTACAATGAGCAGTTCTTC.

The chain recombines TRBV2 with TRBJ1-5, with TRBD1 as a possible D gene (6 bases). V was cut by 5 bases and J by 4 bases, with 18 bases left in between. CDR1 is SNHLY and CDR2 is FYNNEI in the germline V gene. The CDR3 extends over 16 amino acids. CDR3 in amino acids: CASSTQPGQPNQPQHF. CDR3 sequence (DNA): TGTGCCAGCAGTACCCAGCCAGGACAGCCGAATCAGCCCCAGCATTTT.

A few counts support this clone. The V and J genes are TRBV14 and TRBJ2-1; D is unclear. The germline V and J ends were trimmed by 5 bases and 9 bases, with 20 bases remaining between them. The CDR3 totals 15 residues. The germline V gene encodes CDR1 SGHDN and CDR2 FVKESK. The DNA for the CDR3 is TGTGCCAGCAGCGAACTCTATCGACCTGACTTTGAGCAGTTCTTC. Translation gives CASSELYRPDFEQFF.

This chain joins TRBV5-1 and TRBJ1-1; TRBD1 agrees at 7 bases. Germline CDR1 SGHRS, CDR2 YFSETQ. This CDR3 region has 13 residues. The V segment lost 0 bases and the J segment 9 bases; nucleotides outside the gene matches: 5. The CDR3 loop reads CASSLGDSSQAFF. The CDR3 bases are TGCGCCAGCAGCTTGGGGGACAGCTCCCAAGCTTTCTTT.

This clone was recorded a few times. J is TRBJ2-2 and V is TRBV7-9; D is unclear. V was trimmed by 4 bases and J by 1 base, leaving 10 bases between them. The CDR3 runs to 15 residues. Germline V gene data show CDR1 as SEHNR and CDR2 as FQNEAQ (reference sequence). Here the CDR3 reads CASSSPLRNTGELFF. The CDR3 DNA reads TGTGCCAGCAGCTCGCCCCTGCGGAACACCGGGGAGCTGTTTTTT.

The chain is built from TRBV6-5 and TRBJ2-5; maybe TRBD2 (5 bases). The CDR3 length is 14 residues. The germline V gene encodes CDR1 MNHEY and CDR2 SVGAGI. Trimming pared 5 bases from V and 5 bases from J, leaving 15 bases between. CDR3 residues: CASSSSAAAETQYF. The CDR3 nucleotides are TGTGCCAGCAGTAGCTCTGCAGCGGCGGAGACCCAGTACTTC.

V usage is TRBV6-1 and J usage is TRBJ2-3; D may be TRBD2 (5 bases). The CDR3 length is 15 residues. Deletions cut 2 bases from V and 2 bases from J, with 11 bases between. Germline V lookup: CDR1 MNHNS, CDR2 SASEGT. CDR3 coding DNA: TGTGCCAGCAGTGAATACGGGGTCTACACAGATACGCAGTATTTT. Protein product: CASSEYGVYTDTQYF.

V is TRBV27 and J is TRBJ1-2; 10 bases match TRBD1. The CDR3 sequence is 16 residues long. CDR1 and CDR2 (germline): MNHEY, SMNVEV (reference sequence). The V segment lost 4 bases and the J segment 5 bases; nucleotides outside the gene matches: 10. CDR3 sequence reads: CASSSHGTGVRYGYTF. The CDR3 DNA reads TGTGCCAGCAGTTCACACGGGACAGGGGTTAGATATGGCTACACCTTC.

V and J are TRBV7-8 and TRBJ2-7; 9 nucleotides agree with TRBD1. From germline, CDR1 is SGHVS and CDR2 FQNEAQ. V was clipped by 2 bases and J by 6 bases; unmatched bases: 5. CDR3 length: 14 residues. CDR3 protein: CASSLLDRGGEQYF. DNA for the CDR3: TGTGCCAGCAGCTTATTAGACAGGGGGGGCGAGCAGTACTTC.

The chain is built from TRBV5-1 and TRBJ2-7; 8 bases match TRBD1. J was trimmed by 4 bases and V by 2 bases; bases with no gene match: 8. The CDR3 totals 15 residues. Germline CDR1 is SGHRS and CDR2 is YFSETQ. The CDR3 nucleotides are TGCGCCAGCAGCTTAGGTACAGGGGGGAGGTACGAGCAGTACTTC. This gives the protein CASSLGTGGRYEQYF.

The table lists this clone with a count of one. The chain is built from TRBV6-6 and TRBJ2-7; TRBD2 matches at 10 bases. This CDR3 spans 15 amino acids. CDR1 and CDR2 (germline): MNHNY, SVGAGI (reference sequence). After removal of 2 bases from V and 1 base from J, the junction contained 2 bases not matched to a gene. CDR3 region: CASSYELAGSYEQYF. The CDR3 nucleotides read TGTGCCAGCAGTTACGAACTAGCGGGATCCTACGAGCAGTACTTC.

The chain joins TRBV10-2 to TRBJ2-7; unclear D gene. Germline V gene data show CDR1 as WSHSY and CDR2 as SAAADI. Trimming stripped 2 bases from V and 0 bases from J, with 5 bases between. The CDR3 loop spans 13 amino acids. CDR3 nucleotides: TGCGCCAGCAGTGAGGTCTACTCCTACGAGCAGTACTTC. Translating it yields CASSEVYSYEQYF.

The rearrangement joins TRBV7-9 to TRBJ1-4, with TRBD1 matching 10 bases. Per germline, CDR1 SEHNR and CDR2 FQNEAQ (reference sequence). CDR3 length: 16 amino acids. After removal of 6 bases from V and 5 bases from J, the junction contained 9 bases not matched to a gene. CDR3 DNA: TGTGCCAGCAGTCCCCGACAGGGGGCAAAGAATGAAAAACTGTTTTTT. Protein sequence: CASSPRQGAKNEKLFF.